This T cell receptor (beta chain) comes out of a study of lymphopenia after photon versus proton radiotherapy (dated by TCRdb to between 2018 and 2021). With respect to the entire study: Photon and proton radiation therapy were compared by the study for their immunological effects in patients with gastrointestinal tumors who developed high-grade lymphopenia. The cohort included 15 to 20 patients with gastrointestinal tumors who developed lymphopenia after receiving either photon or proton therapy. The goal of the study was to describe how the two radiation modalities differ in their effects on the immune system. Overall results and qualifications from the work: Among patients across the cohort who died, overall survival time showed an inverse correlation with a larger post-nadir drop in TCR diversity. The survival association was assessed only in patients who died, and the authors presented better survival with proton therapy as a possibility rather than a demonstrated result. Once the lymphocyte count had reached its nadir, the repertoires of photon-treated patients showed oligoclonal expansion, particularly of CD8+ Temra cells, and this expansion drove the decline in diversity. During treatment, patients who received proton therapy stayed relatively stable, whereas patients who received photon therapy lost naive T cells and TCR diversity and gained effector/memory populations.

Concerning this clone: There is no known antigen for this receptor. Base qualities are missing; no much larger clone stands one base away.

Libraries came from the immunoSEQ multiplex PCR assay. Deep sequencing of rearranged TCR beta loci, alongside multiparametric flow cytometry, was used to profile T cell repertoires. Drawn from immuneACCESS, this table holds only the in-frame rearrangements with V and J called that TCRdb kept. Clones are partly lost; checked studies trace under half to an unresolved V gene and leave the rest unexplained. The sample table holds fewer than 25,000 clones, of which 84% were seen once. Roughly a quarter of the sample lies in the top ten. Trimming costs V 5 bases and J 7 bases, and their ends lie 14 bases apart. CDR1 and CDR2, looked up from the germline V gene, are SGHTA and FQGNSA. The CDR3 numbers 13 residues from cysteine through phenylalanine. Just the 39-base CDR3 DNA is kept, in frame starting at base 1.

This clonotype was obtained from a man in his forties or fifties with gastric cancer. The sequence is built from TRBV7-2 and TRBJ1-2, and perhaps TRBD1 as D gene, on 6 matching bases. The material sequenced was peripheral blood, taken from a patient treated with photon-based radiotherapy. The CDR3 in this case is CASSRRDKTGYTF. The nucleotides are TGTGCCAGCAGCCGCCGGGACAAGACTGGCTACACCTTC.